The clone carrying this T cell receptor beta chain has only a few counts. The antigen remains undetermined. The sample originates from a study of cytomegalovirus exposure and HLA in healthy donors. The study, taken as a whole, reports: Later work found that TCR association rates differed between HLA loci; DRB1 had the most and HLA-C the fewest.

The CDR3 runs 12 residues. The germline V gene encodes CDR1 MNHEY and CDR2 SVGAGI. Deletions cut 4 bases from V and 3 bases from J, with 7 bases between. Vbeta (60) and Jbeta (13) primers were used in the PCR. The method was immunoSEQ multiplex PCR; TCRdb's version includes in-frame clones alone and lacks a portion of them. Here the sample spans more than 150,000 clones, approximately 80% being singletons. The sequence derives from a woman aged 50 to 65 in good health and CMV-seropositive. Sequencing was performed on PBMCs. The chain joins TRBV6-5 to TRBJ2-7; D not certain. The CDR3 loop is CASSSSIYEQYF. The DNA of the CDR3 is TGTGCCAGCAGTTCCTCTATCTACGAGCAGTACTTC.